The source of this T cell receptor (beta chain) is a study of beta chain features in type 1 diabetes. Regarding the study as a whole: People with Type 1 diabetes carried modestly yet significantly shorter TCRB CDR3s in all four CD4+ subsets.

Germline CDR1 is KGHSH and CDR2 is LQKENI. V lost 3 bases to trimming and J lost 2 bases, with 16 bases between them. The CDR3 contains 17 residues. A note on this clone: What it binds is unknown.

Expressed TCRB transcripts were sequenced because the isolated RNA had all been reverse transcribed beforehand. Profiled with immunoSEQ multiplex PCR; TCRdb holds only in-frame clones, not every one. The sample lists about 360,000 clones; approximately 12% were seen once. The TCR was taken from a man younger than 35 in good health. The V gene is TRBV18, the J gene TRBJ2-2, with a weak D call TRBD1 (5 bases). Sequencing input: naive CD4+ T cells from blood. CDR3 in amino acids: CASSPPWPRENTGELFF. Here the CDR3 DNA reads TGTGCCAGCTCACCGCCGTGGCCCAGGGAAAACACCGGGGAGCTGTTTTTT. The variable domain in full, completed from reference TRBV18 and TRBJ2-2, reads NAGVMQNPRHLVRRRGQEARLRCSPMKGHSHVYWYRQLPEEGLKFMVYLQKENIIDESGMPKERFSAEFPKEGPSILRIQQVVRGDSAAYFCASSPPWPRENTGELFFGEGSRLTVL.